This T cell receptor (beta chain) was captured in a study of cytomegalovirus exposure and HLA in healthy donors. The study's findings and limits: After further analysis at a later stage, around 17,000 TCR beta sequences were associated with HLA alleles at 0.05 false discovery rate. According to an earlier analysis, most TCR beta V segments yielded productive rearrangements about 87% or about 30% of the time.

This CDR3 is built from 15 residues. V lost 8 bases and J lost 3; bases outside the gene matches: 8. Germline V gene data show CDR1 as MNHGY and CDR2 as SVAAGI. This PCR relied on a set of 60 Vbeta primers and 13 Jbeta primers. Under the authors' procedure: In a later analysis, around 12 million of 60 million to 80 million unique beta chains occurred in at least two donors. Only in-frame clones appear in the TCRdb table, and some are missing; sequencing was by immunoSEQ multiplex PCR. Clone size and V and J calls were adopted from that table, with D and trimming inferred from the DNA. The repertoire has approximately 130,000 clones, over 75% of them found once; the top ten carry 5.9%. About this clone itself: The antigen is not known.

Although they were nominally healthy when sampled, donors likely had unrecorded immune exposures. The source is a woman in her forties in good health and CMV-seropositive. The chain uses TRBV6-9 and TRBJ2-1, with TRBD2 matching over 9 bases. Input material: PBMCs. In DNA form, the CDR3 reads TGTGCCAGCGGCGGACTAGCGATTATCTACAATGAGCAGTTCTTC. This sequence encodes CASGGLAIIYNEQFF.